This entry describes one T cell receptor (beta chain). Some clones are missing from TCRdb's copy, which holds only in-frame ones; the method was immunoSEQ multiplex PCR. The sample consists of around 340,000 clones, just over 85% of them appearing once. Germline V CDR1 and CDR2: SGHVS, FQNEAQ. Trimming took 6 bases from V and 1 from J; bases not matched to a gene: 12. This CDR3 has 16 amino acids. The source of the sample is a study of blood T cell repertoires in COVID-19. The overall study: Acute and convalescent COVID-19 specimens originated in the United States, Italy and Spain. From T cells, B-cell-depleted T cells, or PBMCs came the material, which was cDNA or gDNA.

The study recruited people aged roughly 18 to 100 years across approximately 23 US areas. Membership in each cohort depended on participant-reported clinical history. The origin of this receptor is a woman aged 40 to 50 with acute COVID-19. Source material: PBMCs or T cells enriched from blood (not recorded which). The V and J genes are TRBV7-8 and TRBJ2-7; 7 nucleotides align to TRBD1. The CDR3 nucleotides read TGTGCCAGCAGGTCAAGCCCGGGACAGACGTCCTACGAGCAGTACTTC. Amino acid sequence: CASRSSPGQTSYEQYF.